Each of the 8 T cell receptor beta chains below was sequenced from the same sample in a study of control samples from healthy donors and cancer patients. The table came from immunoSEQ multiplex PCR; TCRdb's copy has only in-frame clones and leaves some out. The sample carries over 150,000 clones, more than 85% recorded once. Sequenced: blood. These receptor sequences come from a woman aged 40 to 49 in good health.

J is TRBJ2-2 and V is TRBV5-6; 8 bases map to TRBD1. The ends lost 2 bases at V and 1 base at J; junction bases unmatched: 4. The CDR3 covers 16 residues. From germline, CDR1 is SGHDT and CDR2 YYEEEE. The CDR3 loop is CASSLPGTGNTGELFF. The CDR3 DNA follows: TGTGCCAGCAGCTTACCCGGGACAGGGAACACCGGGGAGCTGTTTTTT.

The V gene is TRBV27, the J gene TRBJ2-1; D possibly corresponds to TRBD1 (5 bases). Germline V CDR1 and CDR2: MNHEY, SMNVEV (reference sequence). The CDR3 length is 14 residues. V lost 8 bases, J lost 2 bases, and 13 bases lay in between. CDR3 nucleotides: TGTGCCAGCGGACCACCGACAGCCTACAATGAGCAGTTCTTC. This gives the protein CASGPPTAYNEQFF.

CDR3 residues: CASTGTDNSPLHF. The CDR3 bases are TGTGCCAGTACCGGGACGGATAATTCACCCCTCCACTTT. V gene TRBV2 combines with J gene TRBJ1-6, with D perhaps matching TRBD1 (5 bases). Germline loops: CDR1 SNHLY, CDR2 FYNNEI. Between the trimmed V and J ends, which lost 9 bases and 5 bases, there was a span of 11 bases. The CDR3 is 13 residues long.

The rearrangement joins TRBV19 to TRBJ2-3; the D is unclear. Germline CDR1 LNHDA, CDR2 SQIVND (reference sequence). The CDR3 has 14 residues. Between the trimmed V and J ends, which lost 3 bases and 2 bases, there was a span of 9 bases. CDR3 sequence (DNA): TGTGCCAGTAGTATTTCAATGTCCACAGATACGCAGTATTTT. Its translation: CASSISMSTDTQYF.

V is TRBV5-1 and J is TRBJ1-1; D might be TRBD1 (5 bases). V was shortened by 0 bases and J by 4 bases, with 13 bases between the two germline ends. Germline V gene sequence: CDR1 SGHRS, CDR2 YFSETQ. The CDR3 consists of 15 residues. This CDR3 reads CASSLAGISSTEAFF. CDR3 coding DNA: TGCGCCAGCAGCTTGGCAGGGATCAGTAGCACTGAAGCTTTCTTT.

The gene calls are TRBV7-8 and TRBJ2-7; a possible D gene is TRBD2 (6 bases). The CDR3 consists of 13 residues. Germline V gives CDR1 SGHVS, CDR2 FQNEAQ. Trimming cost V 5 bases and J 4 bases, with 12 bases left between them. CDR3 DNA: TGTGCCAGCAGCCCGGGACGGGAGTACGAGCAGTACTTC. Protein product: CASSPGREYEQYF.

As regards this clone: Other DNA variants within this sample encode the same CDR3. The chain couples TRBV27 to TRBJ1-5; D unclear. The V end lost 6 bases, the J end lost 3 bases, and 12 bases lay between the germline ends. The CDR3 runs to 14 residues. The V gene's germline CDR1 is MNHEY and CDR2 SMNVEV (reference sequence). CDR3 nucleotide sequence: TGTGCCAGCAGCCTTAGGCCGTCCAATCAGCCCCAGCATTTT. Amino acid sequence: CASSLRPSNQPQHF.

The chain links TRBV5-1 to TRBJ2-5; the D gene could be TRBD1 or TRBD2 (5 bases each). Germline CDR1 SGHRS, CDR2 YFSETQ. The V and J ends lost 3 bases and 5 bases respectively, with 20 bases between them. The CDR3 covers 16 residues. CDR3 residues: CASSYSEGRAGETQYF. CDR3 sequence (DNA): TGCGCCAGCAGCTACTCTGAGGGCAGGGCAGGGGAGACCCAGTACTTC.